The 21 T cell receptor beta chains below all came from one sample that was sequenced in a study of T-cell reconstitution after alpha-beta-depleted transplantation in children. Unique molecular identifiers were incorporated into the prepared TCRbeta library. Each CDR3 protein is one row after TCRdb ran MiXCR on the PCR reads. The table shows about 980,000 distinct CDR3 sequences, with about 29% occurring only once. The sequencing used PBMCs, mostly from graft donor cells, collected 360 days after TCRalphabeta/CD19-depleted stem cell transplant. The source of these receptors is a boy less than two years old who had a stem cell transplant for SCID, so the T cells may come from the graft donor.

This clonotype has a handful of counts. V usage is TRBV5-1 and J usage is TRBJ2-3; 11 nucleotides agree with TRBD2. This CDR3 contains 18 residues. Germline lookup yields CDR1 SGHRS and CDR2 YFSETQ. Trimming took 0 bases from V and 0 from J; bases not matched to a gene: 6. The chain's CDR3 is CASSLGLAGGRSTDTQYF. The CDR3 nucleotides read TGCGCCAGCAGCTTGGGTCTAGCGGGGGGTCGTAGCACAGATACGCAGTATTTT.

This clonotype has a handful of counts. The rearrangement links TRBV9 to TRBJ2-3, with D uncertain. The germline V gene encodes CDR1 SGDLS and CDR2 YYNGEE. The CDR3 length is 14 residues. The V end lost 0 bases, the J end lost 2 bases, and 7 bases lay between the germline ends. CDR3: CASSVEIFTDTQYF. DNA of the CDR3: TGTGCCAGCAGCGTAGAGATTTTCACAGATACGCAGTATTTT.

The chain links TRBV10-2 to TRBJ2-7, with D maybe TRBD2 (6 bases). This CDR3 spans 14 amino acids. Germline loops: CDR1 WSHSY, CDR2 SAAADI. Trimming pared 6 bases from V and 7 bases from J, leaving 19 bases between. CDR3 protein: CASRFAGTSLEQYF. The DNA of the CDR3 is TGCGCCAGCAGGTTTGCGGGGACCTCTTTGGAGCAGTACTTC.

V gene TRBV20-1 combines with J gene TRBJ2-2; D is unclear. V was shortened by 0 bases and J by 5 bases, with 7 bases between the two germline ends. The length of the CDR3 is 13 residues. Per the germline V gene, CDR1 is DFQATT and CDR2 is SNEGSKA (reference sequence). The CDR3 here is CSAREGLTGELFF. The CDR3 region has the DNA TGCAGTGCTAGAGAGGGCCTTACCGGGGAGCTGTTTTTT.

This clonotype turned up a few times. The chain uses TRBV6-5 and TRBJ2-7; a weak D match, TRBD2 (6 bases). This CDR3 has 14 amino acids. Germline loops: CDR1 MNHEY, CDR2 SVGAGI. V was clipped by 6 bases and J by 5 bases, with 17 bases between them. Here the CDR3 DNA reads TGTGCCAGCAGAAAAACCGGGACTCAAAACGAGCAGTACTTC. This translates into CASRKTGTQNEQYF.

This chain's CDR3 is CASSARDGYSGANVLTF. As DNA, the CDR3 is TGTGCCAGCAGCGCACGGGACGGATACTCTGGGGCCAACGTCCTGACTTTC. The chain joins TRBV9 to TRBJ2-6; D possibly matches TRBD1 or TRBD2 (5 bases each). Trimming pared 3 bases from V and 0 bases from J, leaving 13 bases between. This CDR3 has 17 amino acids. Germline lookup yields CDR1 SGDLS and CDR2 YYNGEE.

V is TRBV14 and J is TRBJ1-1, with D tentatively TRBD1 (5 bases). Germline loops: CDR1 SGHDN, CDR2 FVKESK. There are 12 residues in the CDR3. V was shortened by 3 bases and J by 11 bases, with 13 bases between the two germline ends. DNA for the CDR3: TGTGCCAGCAGCCAGTTCGGGGGAGCGGCTTTCTTT. It encodes CASSQFGGAAFF.

This clonotype was counted at least ten times. V is TRBV12-3 or TRBV12-4 and J is TRBJ2-3; TRBD2 matches at 7 bases. The ends lost 5 bases at V and 2 bases at J; junction bases unmatched: 7. The CDR3 is 15 residues long. In nucleotides, the CDR3 is TGTGCCAGCAGTGCAAGTGGGGGGGACACAGATACGCAGTATTTT. Protein: CASSASGGDTDTQYF.

This clonotype occurred once. The rearrangement joins TRBV6-6 to TRBJ2-5; D is perhaps TRBD2 (6 bases). From germline, CDR1 is MNHNY and CDR2 SVGAGI (reference sequence). Trimming stripped 4 bases from V and 5 bases from J, with 11 bases between. The CDR3 runs to 13 residues. The CDR3 DNA follows: TGTGCCAGCAGTTCCCCTAGCGTGGAGACCCAGTACTTC. Amino acids: CASSSPSVETQYF.

The chain employs TRBV13 and TRBJ2-3; D is possibly TRBD1 (5 bases). Germline CDR1 is PRHDT and CDR2 is FYEKMQ (reference sequence). V lost 8 bases, J lost 2 bases, and 14 bases lay in between. This CDR3 comprises 14 residues. CDR3 loop: CASEDGATTDTQYF. The CDR3 DNA reads TGTGCCAGCGAAGATGGGGCAACCACAGATACGCAGTATTTT.

The chain couples TRBV29-1 to TRBJ2-5; D gene ambiguous. The V gene lost 8 bases and the J gene lost 6 bases, with 13 bases spanning the gap. The CDR3 is 11 residues long. Germline V lookup: CDR1 SQVTM, CDR2 ANQGSEA. CDR3 bases: TGCAGCCCAGACTCAGCGAAGACCCAGTACTTC. Translation gives CSPDSAKTQYF.

This chain links TRBV12-3 or TRBV12-4 with TRBJ2-6; the D gene is possibly TRBD1 (5 bases). Deletions cut 6 bases from V and 3 bases from J, with 21 bases between. The length of the CDR3 is 18 residues. The CDR3 sequence: CASRDGQAPSSGANVLTF. In nucleotides, the CDR3 is TGTGCCAGCAGGGATGGACAAGCCCCCTCGAGTGGGGCCAACGTCCTGACTTTC.

This clonotype has only one observation. This chain links TRBV16 with TRBJ1-1, with D possibly being TRBD1 (5 bases). The CDR3 covers 14 residues. Per germline, CDR1 KGHSY and CDR2 FQNENV. Trimming removed 8 bases at V and 2 bases at J, with 15 bases between. The DNA of the CDR3 is TGTGCCAGCTGGACACTCACGTTCAACACTGAAGCTTTCTTT. Protein: CASWTLTFNTEAFF.

In its sample, this clonotype was seen once. CDR3: CSVEVFGTQYF. The CDR3 nucleotides are TGCAGCGTTGAAGTATTTGGGACCCAGTACTTC. The chain recombines TRBV29-1 with TRBJ2-5, with D hard to call. The CDR3 length is 11 residues. Trimming removed 1 base from V and 7 bases from J, with 7 bases in between. Germline V gene lookup returns CDR1 SQVTM and CDR2 ANQGSEA.

The CDR3 region is CASSHRVDYEQYF. CDR3 coding DNA: TGCGCCAGCAGCCATCGAGTTGACTACGAGCAGTACTTC. This sequence joins TRBV4-1 and TRBJ2-7; D is uncertain. Trimming left V 3 bases short and J 3 bases short, with 9 bases between. The CDR3 is 13 residues long. Germline CDR1 reads MGHRA; CDR2 reads YSYEKL.

This sequence joins TRBV10-3 and TRBJ2-1, with TRBD2 as a possible D gene (5 bases). The ends were cut back, 6 bases at V and 0 bases at J, with 15 bases in the middle. The CDR3 is 16 amino acids. Germline V gives CDR1 ENHRY, CDR2 SYGVKD. CDR3 DNA: TGTGCCATCAGGGGCTCCGGGGTTGACTCCTACAATGAGCAGTTCTTC. It translates to CAIRGSGVDSYNEQFF.

This clonotype was detected only a few times. The V call is TRBV20-1, the J call TRBJ1-1; D is perhaps TRBD1 (5 bases). This CDR3 has 13 amino acids. The germline CDR1 and CDR2 sequences are DFQATT and SNEGSKA (reference sequence). The V and J ends lost 6 bases and 6 bases respectively, with 17 bases between them. The chain's CDR3 is CSAPGPSRAEAFF. In DNA form, the CDR3 reads TGCAGTGCCCCGGGACCATCGAGGGCTGAAGCTTTCTTT.

This clonotype has more than one count but fewer than ten. The V gene is TRBV20-1, the J gene TRBJ2-1; TRBD1 matches at 10 bases. CDR3 length equals 14 residues. The V and J ends lost 1 base and 7 bases, in that order; junction bases with no gene match: 4. Germline loops: CDR1 DFQATT, CDR2 SNEGSKA (reference sequence). The DNA of the CDR3 is TGCAGTGCTAGAGGGGGGACAGGGGTGAATGAGCAGTTCTTC. Amino acid sequence: CSARGGTGVNEQFF.

The V and J genes are TRBV29-1 and TRBJ1-1; TRBD1 is a possible D gene (5 bases). Trimming took 6 bases from V and 0 from J, leaving 14 bases between them. This CDR3 contains 14 residues. The germline CDR1 and CDR2 sequences are SQVTM and ANQGSEA. CDR3 residues: CSVDRQLMNTEAFF. The CDR3 DNA is TGCAGCGTGGACCGACAGCTCATGAACACTGAAGCTTTCTTT.

The rearrangement joins TRBV20-1 to TRBJ2-5; D might be TRBD2 (6 bases). Trimming took 1 base from V and 0 from J, leaving 18 bases between them. Germline V lookup: CDR1 DFQATT, CDR2 SNEGSKA (reference sequence). The CDR3 length is 17 residues. The CDR3 nucleotides are TGCAGTGCTAGAGTTCCCCCGGGACTCCAGTACCAAGAGACCCAGTACTTC. Translation gives CSARVPPGLQYQETQYF.

This clonotype showed up just a few times. The chain recombines TRBV10-1 with TRBJ2-3; no firm D call. V gave up 3 bases and J gave up 4 bases, with 11 bases separating them. The CDR3 runs 14 residues. The germline V gene encodes CDR1 WNHNN and CDR2 SYGVQD (reference sequence). DNA for the CDR3: TGCGCCAGCAGTGATGTTGGCGTTCCAGATACGCAGTATTTT. This gives the protein CASSDVGVPDTQYF.